The clone carrying this T cell receptor beta chain was picked up one time. This sample was taken from a study of blood T cell repertoires in COVID-19. Study background: Whether acute or convalescent, the COVID-19 samples came from the United States, Italy and Spain.

The CDR3 loop spans 14 amino acids. Trimming took off 8 bases at V and 0 bases at J, with 10 bases between the two ends. Per the germline V gene, CDR1 is SGHTA and CDR2 is FQGTGA. Only in-frame clones appear in the TCRdb table, and some are missing; sequencing was by immunoSEQ multiplex PCR. The table records 200,000 or so clones, around 87% of them present only once. The source is a young woman in a cohort exposed to, infected with or recovered from COVID-19 (not recorded which). Sequencing used PBMCs or T cells enriched from blood (not recorded which). The rearrangement uses TRBV7-3 and TRBJ2-2; maybe TRBD1 (6 bases). CDR3 DNA: TGTGCCAGCGCAAGGACAGCGAACACCGGGGAGCTGTTTTTT. This codes for CASARTANTGELFF.